The T cell receptor (beta chain) described here comes from a study of shared clonotypes between healthy human individuals. The table came from immunoSEQ multiplex PCR; TCRdb's copy has only in-frame clones and leaves some out. The data show around 1.1 million clones, with 70% to 80% seen just once and more than 0.55% held by the top ten. Only one count was recorded for this clone. The CDR3 consists of 16 residues. With 3 bases removed from V and 2 bases from J, the gap between germline ends came to 17 bases. Germline V gene data show CDR1 as KGHSH and CDR2 as LQKENI. The rearrangement uses TRBV18 and TRBJ2-7; D is perhaps TRBD2 (6 bases). This clonotype originated in a young man in good health. Some clones in this sample may be carry-over from other donors' samples. Sequencing was carried out using memory CD4+ T cells from PBMCs. Specified subset: CD45RA-negative fraction. The CDR3 loop reads CASSPGLPGATYEQYF. CDR3 coding DNA: TGTGCCAGCTCACCCGGACTACCCGGAGCTACCTACGAGCAGTACTTC.